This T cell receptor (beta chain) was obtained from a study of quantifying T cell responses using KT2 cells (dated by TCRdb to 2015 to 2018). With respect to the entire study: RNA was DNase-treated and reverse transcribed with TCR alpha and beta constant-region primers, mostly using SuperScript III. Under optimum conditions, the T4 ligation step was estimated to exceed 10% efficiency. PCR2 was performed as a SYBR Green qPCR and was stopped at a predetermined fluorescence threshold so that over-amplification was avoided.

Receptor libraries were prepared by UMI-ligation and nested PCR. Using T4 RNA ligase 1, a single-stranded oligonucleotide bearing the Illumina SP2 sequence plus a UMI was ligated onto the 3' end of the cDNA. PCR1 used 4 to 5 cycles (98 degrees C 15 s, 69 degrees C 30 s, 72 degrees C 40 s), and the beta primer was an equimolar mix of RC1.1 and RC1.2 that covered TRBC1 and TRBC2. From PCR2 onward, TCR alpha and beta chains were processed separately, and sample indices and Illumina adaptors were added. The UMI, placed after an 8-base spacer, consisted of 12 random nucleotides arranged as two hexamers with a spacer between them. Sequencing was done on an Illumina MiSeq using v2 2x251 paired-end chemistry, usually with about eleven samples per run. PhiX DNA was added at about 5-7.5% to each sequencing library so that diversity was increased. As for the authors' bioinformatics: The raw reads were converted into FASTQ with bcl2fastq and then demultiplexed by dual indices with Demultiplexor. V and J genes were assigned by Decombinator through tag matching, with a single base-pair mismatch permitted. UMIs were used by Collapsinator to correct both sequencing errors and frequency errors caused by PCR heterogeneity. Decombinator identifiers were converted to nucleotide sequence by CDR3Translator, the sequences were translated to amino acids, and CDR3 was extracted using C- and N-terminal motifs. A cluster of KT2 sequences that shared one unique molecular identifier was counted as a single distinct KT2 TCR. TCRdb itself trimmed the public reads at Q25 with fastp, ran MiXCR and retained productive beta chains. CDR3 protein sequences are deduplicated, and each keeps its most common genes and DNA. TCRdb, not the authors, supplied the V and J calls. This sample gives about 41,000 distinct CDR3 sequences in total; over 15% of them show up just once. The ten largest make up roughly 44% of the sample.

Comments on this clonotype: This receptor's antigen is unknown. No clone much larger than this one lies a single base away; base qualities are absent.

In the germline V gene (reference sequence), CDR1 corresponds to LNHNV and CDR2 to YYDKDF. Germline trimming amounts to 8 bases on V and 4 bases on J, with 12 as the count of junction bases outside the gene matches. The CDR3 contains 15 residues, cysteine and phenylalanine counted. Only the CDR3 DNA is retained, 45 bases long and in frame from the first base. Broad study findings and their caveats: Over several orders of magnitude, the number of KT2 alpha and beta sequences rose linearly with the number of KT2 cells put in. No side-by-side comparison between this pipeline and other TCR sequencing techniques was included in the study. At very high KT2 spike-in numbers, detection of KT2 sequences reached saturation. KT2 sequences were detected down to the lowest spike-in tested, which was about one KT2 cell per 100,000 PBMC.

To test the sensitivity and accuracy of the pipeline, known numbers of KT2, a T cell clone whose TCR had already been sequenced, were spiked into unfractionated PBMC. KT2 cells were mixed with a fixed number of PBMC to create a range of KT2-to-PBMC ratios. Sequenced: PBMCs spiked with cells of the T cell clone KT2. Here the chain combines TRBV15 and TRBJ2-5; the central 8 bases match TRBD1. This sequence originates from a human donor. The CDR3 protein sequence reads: CATRPQGQGGETQYF. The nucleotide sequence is TGTGCCACCCGCCCCCAAGGACAGGGAGGAGAGACCCAGTACTTC.